The rows below give T cell receptor beta chains drawn from one sample of a study of T cell changes during pregnancy in multiple sclerosis. TCRdb's table, derived via immunoSEQ multiplex PCR, lists solely in-frame clones and lacks some. The profile shows about 46,000 clones, around 94% of them singletons. The source material was CD4+ T cells from peripheral blood mononuclear cells, sampled in the second trimester of pregnancy. All receptors come from a female donor in good health, enrolled as a control in a pregnancy study. CDR3s include the opening cysteine and the closing phenylalanine or tryptophan. The D gene is left open where the match is weak. Size tells how often a clone was seen (once, few, many) or the class of an expanded clone, and some rows leave it out.

cdr3_nt	cdr3_aa	d_call	v_call	j_call	clone_size
TGCGCCAGCAGCTCGGACAGGTTGGGGAATTCACCCCTCCACTTT	CASSSDRLGNSPLHF	TRBD1	TRBV5-1	TRBJ1-6	.
TGTGCCAGCAGTTCAGTCACAGGGGGCGGAGAGCAGTACTTC	CASSSVTGGGEQYF	TRBD1	TRBV11-3	TRBJ2-7	.
TGTGCCAGTAGTGTTACAGGGGGTCGCAGTGAAAAACTGTTTTTT	CASSVTGGRSEKLFF	TRBD1	TRBV19	TRBJ1-4	.
TGTGCCAGCAGCTTTCCCGGGACTAGACAAGAGACCCAGTACTTC	CASSFPGTRQETQYF	TRBD2	TRBV7-6	TRBJ2-5	few
TGCGCCAGCAGCCAGTACGGACTCTCTGGAAACACCATATATTTT	CASSQYGLSGNTIYF	.	TRBV4-1	TRBJ1-3	.
TGTGCCAGCAGCTCAGGGGTTGGCTACACCTTC	CASSSGVGYTF	.	TRBV6-5	TRBJ1-2	.
TGCGCCAGCAGCTTGTGGGGGGACACTGAAGCTTTCTTT	CASSLWGDTEAFF	.	TRBV5-1	TRBJ1-1	.
TGCGCCAGCAGCGCGGACAGGGTATATGGCTACACCTTC	CASSADRVYGYTF	TRBD1	TRBV5-1	TRBJ1-2	.
TGTGCCAGCAGCGTAGCTGCGTCAACCGGGGAGCTGTTTTTT	CASSVAASTGELFF	.	TRBV9	TRBJ2-2	.
TGCGCCAGCAGCCAAGATTGGGACTGGTTCTACAATGAGCAGTTCTTC	CASSQDWDWFYNEQFF	.	TRBV4-3	TRBJ2-1	.
TGTGCCAGCAGCTTTTTGGGACAGGCCGGAGGAGAGCAGTACTTC	CASSFLGQAGGEQYF	TRBD1	TRBV5-6	TRBJ2-7	.
TGTGCCAGCAGCCCCGACAGCCCCTACGAGCAGTACTTC	CASSPDSPYEQYF	.	TRBV7-3	TRBJ2-7	.
TGTGCCAGCAGTGCCGGGGGCGGGGGGTCCCAAGAGACCCAGTACTTC	CASSAGGGGSQETQYF	TRBD2	TRBV2	TRBJ2-5	.
TGTGCCAGTAGTACGGACATCGCTGAAGCTTTCTTT	CASSTDIAEAFF	.	TRBV19	TRBJ1-1	.
TGCGCCAGCAGCCCAATCCAAGGGGGTGGGGCACCCCTCCACTTT	CASSPIQGGGAPLHF	.	TRBV5-1	TRBJ1-6	.
TGTGCCAGCAGCTTGGGCCGGAGTGGCTACACCTTC	CASSLGRSGYTF	.	TRBV5-8	TRBJ1-2	once
TGCGCCAGCCGTCGGGACAGGGGACATGGCTACACCTTC	CASRRDRGHGYTF	TRBD1	TRBV5-1	TRBJ1-2	.
TGTGCCAGCAGCGGCGCTAGCGGGGAAGCAGATACGCAGTATTTT	CASSGASGEADTQYF	TRBD2	TRBV9	TRBJ2-3	.
TGTGCCAGTAAGGACACGATAAACTATGGCTACACCTTC	CASKDTINYGYTF	.	TRBV19	TRBJ1-2	once
TGTGCCAGCAGCTTAATCCCCTCCACCGGGGAGCTGTTTTTT	CASSLIPSTGELFF	.	TRBV7-3	TRBJ2-2	.
TGTGCCAGCAGCCAAGGGAACAGGCAAGCTTATGGCTACACCTTC	CASSQGNRQAYGYTF	.	TRBV4-2	TRBJ1-2	.
TGTGCCAGCAGTGAGAGGAGCTCACCCCTCCACTTT	CASSERSSPLHF	.	TRBV2	TRBJ1-6	.
TGTGCCAGCAGCGTAGACCCACTAGGGTCCTCCTACGAGCAGTACTTC	CASSVDPLGSSYEQYF	.	TRBV9	TRBJ2-7	.
TGTGCCACCAGCAGAGCGGGGGATACGCAGTATTTT	CATSRAGDTQYF	.	TRBV15	TRBJ2-3	.
TGTGCCAGCAGCTTTTTCCCTTCACAGGGGGCGGCTTTCTTT	CASSFFPSQGAAFF	TRBD1	TRBV11-3	TRBJ1-1	.
TGTGCCATCAGTGCCAGCGGGGGGGAGGACACCGGGGAGCTGTTTTTT	CAISASGGEDTGELFF	TRBD2	TRBV10-3	TRBJ2-2	.
TGTGCCAGCAGCGTAAGCGGGACGGGGAACAATGAGCAGTTCTTC	CASSVSGTGNNEQFF	TRBD2	TRBV9	TRBJ2-1	.
TGTGCCAGTAGTACGATCACAGGGTCTCCTTGGGAGACCCAGTACTTC	CASSTITGSPWETQYF	.	TRBV19	TRBJ2-5	.
TGTGCCAGCAGCGCCACAGCGAACACTGAAGCTTTCTTT	CASSATANTEAFF	.	TRBV7-3	TRBJ1-1	.
TGCGCCAGCAGCCCCTCAACAGGGAACCTCTACGAGCAGTACTTC	CASSPSTGNLYEQYF	.	TRBV4-3	TRBJ2-7	.
TGCGCCAGCAGCCGGGGCGGACTAGCGGGGGGAGGACAAGAGACCCAGTACTTC	CASSRGGLAGGGQETQYF	TRBD2	TRBV4-1	TRBJ2-5	.
TGTGCCAGTAGTTCTCCGGGACTCCCGAACACTGAAGCTTTCTTT	CASSSPGLPNTEAFF	.	TRBV19	TRBJ1-1	.
TGTGCCAGCAGTTTATCGGCCAGGGGGGTTGGGATTGGGGGCTACACCTTC	CASSLSARGVGIGGYTF	TRBD1	TRBV27	TRBJ1-2	.
TGTGCCAGCAGCTTGGGTCTAGCGGCTAGCACAGATACGCAGTATTTT	CASSLGLAASTDTQYF	TRBD2	TRBV5-6	TRBJ2-3	.
TGTGCCAGCAGCTTAGAGTACAGGGTGGCCGGGGAGCTGTTTTTT	CASSLEYRVAGELFF	.	TRBV7-2	TRBJ2-2	.
TGTGCCAGCAGTGCCATGACAGGGGGACGTGGCTACACCTTC	CASSAMTGGRGYTF	TRBD1	TRBV6-1	TRBJ1-2	.
TGTGCCAGCAGCCCCACGGGGGGCCAGGGAGAGACCCAGTACTTC	CASSPTGGQGETQYF	.	TRBV9	TRBJ2-5	.
TGTGCCAGTAGTATACTCCTGGGACAGGGCTCCGGAAAACCTTTCTTT	CASSILLGQGSGKPFF	TRBD1	TRBV19	TRBJ1-1	.
TGTGCCAGCAGCTTACTGAGGTCCTTAGGAAACACCATATATTTT	CASSLLRSLGNTIYF	.	TRBV7-9	TRBJ1-3	.
TGTGCCAGCTGCCCGGGCGGAGGCTCCTATAATTCACCCCTCCACTTT	CASCPGGGSYNSPLHF	.	TRBV28	TRBJ1-6	.
TGTGCCAGCATCGACAGGGTGAGTCAGCCCCAGCATTTT	CASIDRVSQPQHF	TRBD1	TRBV6-6	TRBJ1-5	.
TGTGCCAGTAGTTATCAGGAGGCAAGTAATTCACCCCTCCACTTT	CASSYQEASNSPLHF	.	TRBV19	TRBJ1-6	.
TGTGCCAGCAGCGTATCAATTGGGGGGGCCTCTGGGGCCAACGTCCTGACTTTC	CASSVSIGGASGANVLTF	.	TRBV9	TRBJ2-6	.
TGTGCCAGCAGCACGACAGGGGGCAATGAAAAACTGTTTTTT	CASSTTGGNEKLFF	TRBD1	TRBV9	TRBJ1-4	.
TGTGCCAGCAGTTACAACAGGAAGAACTATGGCTACACCTTC	CASSYNRKNYGYTF	.	TRBV6-5	TRBJ1-2	.
TGTGCCAGCAGTCCTCAGACAGTAGCAAATGAAAAACTGTTTTTT	CASSPQTVANEKLFF	.	TRBV27	TRBJ1-4	.
TGTGCCTGGAGTGTTCCCCCGCCTAATACGCAGTATTTT	CAWSVPPPNTQYF	.	TRBV30	TRBJ2-3	.
TGTGCCAGTAGTCTCCGAGGGGCGGGGACCACCTACAATGAGCAGTTCTTC	CASSLRGAGTTYNEQFF	.	TRBV19	TRBJ2-1	.
TGTGCCAGCAGCCCCAGGGGTATTGACACCGGGGAGCTGTTTTTT	CASSPRGIDTGELFF	.	TRBV11-2	TRBJ2-2	.
TGTGCCAGCAGCCCCCGGGCAGATACGCAGTATTTT	CASSPRADTQYF	.	TRBV9	TRBJ2-3	.
TGTGCCAGCTCACCCATACTTGGGACACGATCGAGCTCTGGAAACACCATATATTTT	CASSPILGTRSSSGNTIYF	.	TRBV18	TRBJ1-3	.